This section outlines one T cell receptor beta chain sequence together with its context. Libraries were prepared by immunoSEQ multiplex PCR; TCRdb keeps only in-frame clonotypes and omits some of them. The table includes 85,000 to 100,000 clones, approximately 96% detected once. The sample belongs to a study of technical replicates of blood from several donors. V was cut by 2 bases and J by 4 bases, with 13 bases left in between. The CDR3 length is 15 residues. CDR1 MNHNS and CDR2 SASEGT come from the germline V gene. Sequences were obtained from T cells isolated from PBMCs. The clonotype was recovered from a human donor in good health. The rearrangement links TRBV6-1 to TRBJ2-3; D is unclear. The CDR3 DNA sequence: TGTGCCAGCAGTGAACGAGGAGACCGGGCAGATACGCAGTATTTT. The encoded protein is CASSERGDRADTQYF.